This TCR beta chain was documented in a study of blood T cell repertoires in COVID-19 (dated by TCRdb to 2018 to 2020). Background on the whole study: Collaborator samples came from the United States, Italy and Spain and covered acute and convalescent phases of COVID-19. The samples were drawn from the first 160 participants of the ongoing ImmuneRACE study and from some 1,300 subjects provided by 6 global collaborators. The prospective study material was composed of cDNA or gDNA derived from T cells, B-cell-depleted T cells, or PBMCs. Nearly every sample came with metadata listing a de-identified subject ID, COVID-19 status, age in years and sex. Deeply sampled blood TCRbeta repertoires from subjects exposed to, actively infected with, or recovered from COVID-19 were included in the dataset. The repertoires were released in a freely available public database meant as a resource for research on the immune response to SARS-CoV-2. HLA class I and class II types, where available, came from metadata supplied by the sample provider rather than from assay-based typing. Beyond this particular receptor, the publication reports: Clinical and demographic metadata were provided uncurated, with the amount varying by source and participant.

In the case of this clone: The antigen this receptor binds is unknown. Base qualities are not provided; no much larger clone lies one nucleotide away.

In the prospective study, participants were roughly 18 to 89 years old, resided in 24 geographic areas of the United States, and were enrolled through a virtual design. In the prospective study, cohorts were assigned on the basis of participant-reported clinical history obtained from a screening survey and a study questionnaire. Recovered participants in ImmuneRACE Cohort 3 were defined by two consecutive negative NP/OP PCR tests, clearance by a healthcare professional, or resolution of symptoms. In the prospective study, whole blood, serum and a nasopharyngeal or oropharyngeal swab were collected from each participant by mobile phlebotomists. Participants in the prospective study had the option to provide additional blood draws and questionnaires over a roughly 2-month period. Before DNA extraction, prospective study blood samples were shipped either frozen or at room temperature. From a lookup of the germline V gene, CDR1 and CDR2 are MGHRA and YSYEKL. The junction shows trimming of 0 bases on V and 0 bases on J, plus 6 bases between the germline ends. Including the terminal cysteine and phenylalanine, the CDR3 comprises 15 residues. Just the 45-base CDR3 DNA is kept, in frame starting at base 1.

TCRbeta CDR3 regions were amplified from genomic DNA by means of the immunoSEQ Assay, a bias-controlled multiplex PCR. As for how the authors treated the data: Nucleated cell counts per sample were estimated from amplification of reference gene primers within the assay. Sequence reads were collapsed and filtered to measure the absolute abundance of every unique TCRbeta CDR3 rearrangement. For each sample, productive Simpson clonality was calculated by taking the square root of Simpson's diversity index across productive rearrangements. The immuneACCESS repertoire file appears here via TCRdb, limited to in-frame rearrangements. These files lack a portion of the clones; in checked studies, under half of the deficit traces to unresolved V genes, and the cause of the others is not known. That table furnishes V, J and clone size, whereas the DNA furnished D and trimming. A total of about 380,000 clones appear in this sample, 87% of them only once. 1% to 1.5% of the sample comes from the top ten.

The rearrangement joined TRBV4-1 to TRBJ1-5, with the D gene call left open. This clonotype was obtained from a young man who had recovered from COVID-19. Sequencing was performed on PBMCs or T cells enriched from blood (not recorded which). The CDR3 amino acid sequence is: CASSQDPYSNQPQHF. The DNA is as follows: TGCGCCAGCAGCCAAGATCCCTATAGCAATCAGCCCCAGCATTTT.